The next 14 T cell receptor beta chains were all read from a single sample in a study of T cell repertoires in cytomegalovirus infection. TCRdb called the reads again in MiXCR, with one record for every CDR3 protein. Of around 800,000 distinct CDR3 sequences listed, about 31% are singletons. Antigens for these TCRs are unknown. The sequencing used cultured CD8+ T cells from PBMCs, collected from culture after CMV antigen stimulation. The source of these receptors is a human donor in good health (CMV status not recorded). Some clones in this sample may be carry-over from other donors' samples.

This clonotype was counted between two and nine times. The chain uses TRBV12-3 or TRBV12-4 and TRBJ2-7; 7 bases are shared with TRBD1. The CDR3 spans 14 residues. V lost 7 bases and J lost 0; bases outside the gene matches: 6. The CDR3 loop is CASKPGQSSYEQYF. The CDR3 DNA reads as TGTGCCAGCAAACCGGGACAGTCCTCCTACGAGCAGTACTTC.

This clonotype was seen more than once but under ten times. The CDR3 DNA reads as TGTGCCAGCAGCTCAAACGTAAGGGGATTTTCGCAGTATTTT. As protein: CASSSNVRGFSQYF. The chain joins TRBV7-2 to TRBJ2-3, with D tentatively TRBD1 (5 bases). CDR3 length: 14 amino acids. Trimming shortened V by 4 bases and J by 10 bases, and 18 bases separated the two germline ends. Germline CDR1 and CDR2: SGHTA and FQGNSA.

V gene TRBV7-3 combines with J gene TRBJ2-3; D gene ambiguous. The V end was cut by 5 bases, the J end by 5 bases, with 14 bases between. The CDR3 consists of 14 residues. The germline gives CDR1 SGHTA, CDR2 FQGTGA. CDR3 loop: CASSQTLNIDTQYF. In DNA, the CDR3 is TGTGCCAGCAGCCAGACCTTAAACATAGATACGCAGTATTTT.

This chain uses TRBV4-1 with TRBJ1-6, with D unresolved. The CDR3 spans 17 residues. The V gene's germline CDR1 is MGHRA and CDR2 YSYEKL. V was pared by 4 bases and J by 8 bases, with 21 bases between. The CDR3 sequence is CASSLLPRMSLDSPLHF. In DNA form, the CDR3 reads TGCGCCAGCAGCCTTCTTCCTCGGATGTCCCTAGATTCACCCCTCCACTTT.

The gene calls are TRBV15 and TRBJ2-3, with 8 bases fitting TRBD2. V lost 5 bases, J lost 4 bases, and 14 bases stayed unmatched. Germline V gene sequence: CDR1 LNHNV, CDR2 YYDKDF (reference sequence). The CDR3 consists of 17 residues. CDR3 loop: CATSAAGSGGEADTQYF. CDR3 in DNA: TGTGCCACCAGCGCTGCGGGCAGCGGGGGCGAGGCAGATACGCAGTATTTT.

The CDR3 coding sequence is TGTGCCAGCAGCTACACTCTTAGCGGGGAACCTTACGAGCAGTACGTC. Protein: CASSYTLSGEPYEQYV. This sequence joins TRBV28 and TRBJ2-7; 8 bases match TRBD2. CDR1 is MDHEN and CDR2 is SYDVKM in the germline V gene. CDR3 size: 16 residues. Unmatched junction bases numbered 14, after V lost 6 bases and J lost 4 bases.

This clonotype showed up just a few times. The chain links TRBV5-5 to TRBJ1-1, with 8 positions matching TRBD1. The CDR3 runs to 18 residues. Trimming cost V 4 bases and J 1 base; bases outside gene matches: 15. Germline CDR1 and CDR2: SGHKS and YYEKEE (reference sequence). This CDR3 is CASSGTRTGRSGNTEAFF. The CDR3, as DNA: TGTGCCAGCAGCGGGACTCGGACAGGGCGAAGTGGGAACACTGAAGCTTTCTTT. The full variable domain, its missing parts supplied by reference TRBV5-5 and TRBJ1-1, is DAGVTQSPTHLIKTRGQQVTLRCSPISGHKSVSWYQQVLGQGPQFIFQYYEKEERGRGNFPDRFSARQFPNYSSELNVNALLLGDSALYLCASSGTRTGRSGNTEAFFGQGTRLTVV.

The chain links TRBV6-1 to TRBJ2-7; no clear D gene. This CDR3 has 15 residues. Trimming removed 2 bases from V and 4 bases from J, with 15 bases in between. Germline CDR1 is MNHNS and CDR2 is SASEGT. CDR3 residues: CASSEPGRNFYEQYV. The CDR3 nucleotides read TGTGCCAGCAGTGAACCCGGACGAAACTTTTACGAGCAGTACGTC.

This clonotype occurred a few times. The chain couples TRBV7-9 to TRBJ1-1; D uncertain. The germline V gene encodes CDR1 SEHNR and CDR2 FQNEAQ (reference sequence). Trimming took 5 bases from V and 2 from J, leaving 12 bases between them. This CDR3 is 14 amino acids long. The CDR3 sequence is CASSPPWFNTEAFF. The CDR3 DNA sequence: TGTGCCAGCAGCCCCCCGTGGTTTAACACTGAAGCTTTCTTT.

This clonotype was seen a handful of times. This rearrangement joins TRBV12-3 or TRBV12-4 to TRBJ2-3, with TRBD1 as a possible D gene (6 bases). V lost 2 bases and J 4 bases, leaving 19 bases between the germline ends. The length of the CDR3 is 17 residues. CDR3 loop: CASSLWGTPFDADTQYF. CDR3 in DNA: TGTGCCAGCAGTTTATGGGGGACACCCTTCGACGCAGATACGCAGTATTTT.

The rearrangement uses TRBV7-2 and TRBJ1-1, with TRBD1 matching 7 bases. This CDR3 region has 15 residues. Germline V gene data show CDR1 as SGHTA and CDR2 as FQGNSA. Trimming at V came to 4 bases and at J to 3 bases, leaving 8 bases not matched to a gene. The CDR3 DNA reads TGTGCCAGCAGCTCCCCGACAGGGATGGACACTGAAGCTTTCTTT. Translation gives CASSSPTGMDTEAFF.

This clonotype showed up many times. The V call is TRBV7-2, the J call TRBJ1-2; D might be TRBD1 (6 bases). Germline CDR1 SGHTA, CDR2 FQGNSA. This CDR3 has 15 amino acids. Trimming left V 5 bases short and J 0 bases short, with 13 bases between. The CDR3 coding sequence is TGTGCCAGCAGCATTGGGGACATAACTAACTATGGCTACACCTTC. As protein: CASSIGDITNYGYTF. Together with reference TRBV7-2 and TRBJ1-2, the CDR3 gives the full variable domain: GAGVSQSPSNKVTEKGKDVELRCDPISGHTALYWYRQSLGQGLEFLIYFQGNSAPDKSGLPSDRFSAERTGGSVSTLTIQRTQQEDSAVYLCASSIGDITNYGYTFGSGTRLTVV.

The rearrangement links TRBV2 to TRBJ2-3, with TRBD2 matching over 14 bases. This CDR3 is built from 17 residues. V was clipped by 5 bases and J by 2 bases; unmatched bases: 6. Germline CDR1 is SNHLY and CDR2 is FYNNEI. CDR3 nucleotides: TGTGCCAGCAGTCCCGGGACTAGCGGGGGCCTCACAGATACGCAGTATTTT. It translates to CASSPGTSGGLTDTQYF.

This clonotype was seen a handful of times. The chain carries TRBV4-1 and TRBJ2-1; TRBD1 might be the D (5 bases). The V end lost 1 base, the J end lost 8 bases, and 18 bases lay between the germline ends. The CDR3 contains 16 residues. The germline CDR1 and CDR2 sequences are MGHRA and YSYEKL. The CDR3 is CASSQVHSPGWDEQFF. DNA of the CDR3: TGCGCCAGCAGCCAAGTCCACTCCCCAGGGTGGGATGAGCAGTTCTTC.